The 11 T cell receptor beta chains below come from one sample, sequenced in a study of OX40 agonist ivuxolimab in advanced cancers. Measured with immunoSEQ multiplex PCR; TCRdb has only the in-frame clones, and not every one. The table lists fewer than 90,000 clones, 75% to 90% of them singletons. Sample: CD4+ or CD8+ T cells sorted from blood, taken in a trial of the OX40 agonist ivuxolimab. These receptor sequences come from an adult with an advanced solid tumor such as melanoma, head and neck, liver or kidney cancer.

The chain recombines TRBV6-1 with TRBJ2-7; D possibly corresponds to TRBD2 (5 bases). This CDR3 spans 15 amino acids. Trimming removed 6 bases from V and 0 bases from J, with 15 bases in between. Germline V lookup: CDR1 MNHNS, CDR2 SASEGT. The CDR3 DNA reads as TGTGCCAGCAGAGCTAGGACTGCCAGCTCCTACGAGCAGTACTTC. Translated, it gives CASRARTASSYEQYF.

This clone was counted between two and nine times. This chain connects TRBV6-1 to TRBJ1-5, with D uncertain. The CDR3 length is 16 residues. The V gene lost 2 bases and the J gene lost 6 bases, with 17 bases spanning the gap. Germline CDR1 reads MNHNS; CDR2 reads SASEGT. CDR3 sequence (DNA): TGTGCCAGCAGTGAACGGTTAGGATCCTGGGGTCAGCCCCAGCATTTT. Amino acid sequence: CASSERLGSWGQPQHF.

Written as DNA, the CDR3 is TGTGCCAGCAGCTTAACGACTGGGGGCCCGGCAGATACGCAGTATTTT. Translated, it gives CASSLTTGGPADTQYF. V usage is TRBV7-3 and J usage is TRBJ2-3, with D possibly matching TRBD1 (6 bases). This CDR3 has 16 residues. Trimming left V 0 bases short and J 4 bases short, with 14 bases between. Germline V gene lookup returns CDR1 SGHTA and CDR2 FQGTGA.

V usage is TRBV7-2 and J usage is TRBJ1-3, with 8 bases that match TRBD1. V lost 5 bases and J lost 4; bases outside the gene matches: 10. Germline CDR1 reads SGHTA; CDR2 reads FQGNSA. This CDR3 contains 16 residues. The DNA of the CDR3 is TGTGCCAGCAGCCCTTCCAGGACAGGGAGCGGAAACACCATATATTTT. This encodes CASSPSRTGSGNTIYF.

The rearrangement links TRBV2 to TRBJ2-7; D might be TRBD1 or TRBD2, each matching 5 bases. The CDR3 is 12 amino acids. Germline loops: CDR1 SNHLY, CDR2 FYNNEI. With 6 bases removed from V and 3 bases from J, the gap between germline ends came to 9 bases. The CDR3: CASRGTSYEQYF. In DNA form, the CDR3 reads TGTGCCAGCAGGGGGACCAGCTACGAGCAGTACTTC. Supplemented by reference TRBV2 and TRBJ2-7, the full variable domain reads EPEVTQTPSHQVTQMGQEVILRCVPISNHLYFYWYRQILGQKVEFLVSFYNNEISEKSEIFDDQFSVERPDGSNFTLKIRSTKLEDSAMYFCASRGTSYEQYFGPGTRLTVT.

The chain is built from TRBV6-5 and TRBJ1-1; D not resolved. CDR1 is MNHEY, CDR2 SVGAGI, per germline. This CDR3 has 13 amino acids. The V end was cut by 2 bases, the J end by 5 bases, with 9 bases between. CDR3 DNA sequence: TGTGCCAGCAGTTACAACACGGTGACTGAAGCTTTCTTT. Translated: CASSYNTVTEAFF.

V and J are TRBV10-3 and TRBJ2-7; D possibly matches TRBD1 or TRBD2 (5 bases each). V was clipped by 2 bases and J by 3 bases, with 8 bases between them. This CDR3 region has 13 residues. Germline V gene data show CDR1 as ENHRY and CDR2 as SYGVKD. The CDR3 sequence: CAISERGDYEQYF. CDR3 coding DNA: TGTGCCATCAGTGAGAGGGGAGACTACGAGCAGTACTTC.

The rearrangement uses TRBV7-9 and TRBJ2-2; 12 nucleotides line up with TRBD2. The CDR3 spans 17 residues. In germline, CDR1 is SEHNR, CDR2 FQNEAQ (reference sequence). Trimming at V came to 3 bases and at J to 2 bases, leaving 4 bases not matched to a gene. This chain's CDR3 is CASSFGLAGSNTGELFF. The CDR3 DNA reads TGTGCCAGCAGCTTTGGACTAGCGGGGTCTAACACCGGGGAGCTGTTTTTT.

The V call is TRBV7-3, the J call TRBJ2-1, with 10 bases lining up with TRBD2. This CDR3 spans 15 amino acids. From germline, CDR1 is SGHTA and CDR2 FQGTGA. The J segment lost 9 bases and the V segment lost 4 bases, leaving 9 bases of the junction unmatched. Here the CDR3 DNA reads TGTGCCAGCAGCTCCCGCCCGCGACTAGCGGGTGAGCAGTTCTTC. Residues: CASSSRPRLAGEQFF. The whole variable domain, filled in from reference TRBV7-3 and TRBJ2-1, reads GAGVSQTPSNKVTEKGKYVELRCDPISGHTALYWYRQSLGQGPEFLIYFQGTGAADDSGLPNDRFFAVRPEGSVSTLKIQRTERGDSAVYLCASSSRPRLAGEQFFGPGTRLTVL.

V and J are TRBV29-1 and TRBJ2-3; 7 bases line up with TRBD1. The CDR3 extends over 16 amino acids. From germline, CDR1 is SQVTM and CDR2 ANQGSEA. V lost 5 bases and J lost 0; bases outside the gene matches: 11. This chain's CDR3 is CSVSGQASGSTDTQYF. Here the CDR3 DNA reads TGCAGCGTTAGTGGACAGGCCTCGGGTAGCACAGATACGCAGTATTTT.

The J gene is TRBJ1-1, the V gene TRBV18, with TRBD1 matching over 8 bases. CDR1 and CDR2 from the germline V gene are KGHSH and LQKENI. Trimming removed 2 bases from V and 5 bases from J; junction bases left unmatched: 7. This CDR3 has 15 amino acids. This chain's CDR3 is CASSPGRGLGTEAFF. CDR3 sequence (DNA): TGTGCCAGCTCACCAGGCAGGGGGCTTGGTACTGAAGCTTTCTTT.